The entry that follows covers one TCR beta chain sequence. Its antigen is unknown. Germline values: CDR1 ENHRY, CDR2 SYGVKD. There are 15 residues in the CDR3. The J segment lost 0 bases and the V segment lost 6 bases, leaving 5 bases of the junction unmatched. The data derive from a study of T cell responses to AZD1222 COVID-19 vaccine. Findings and caveats of the study: Across the whole spike, CD4 TCRs peaked at regions 160-218 and 743-854. A rise in Spike-specific TCR breadth and depth followed two AZD1222 doses. Clonal diversity may have been underestimated, and the donors were mostly white British, with more females than males.

Assay: immunoSEQ multiplex PCR; the TCRdb copy retains only in-frame clones and omits some. The sample consists of around 100,000 clones, about 86% of them appearing once. The rearrangement uses TRBV10-3 and TRBJ1-3; 7 nucleotides agree with TRBD1. The sequenced sample was peripheral blood, obtained on day 0 of AZD1222 vaccination. The sequence was collected from an adult in good health. CDR3 sequence (DNA): TGTGCCATCAGGGGGGACAGCTTCTCTGGAAACACCATATATTTT. It translates to CAIRGDSFSGNTIYF.